The T cell receptor (beta chain) under discussion was sequenced for a study of cytomegalovirus exposure and HLA in healthy donors. PCR primers comprised 60 Vbeta and 13 Jbeta primers. Authors' data handling: Among the unique TCR beta chains that a later analysis counted, roughly 80 million in all, 10 million to 11 million were shared. Here immunoSEQ multiplex PCR was the method, and the copy in TCRdb shows in-frame clones only, minus some. V and J calls and clone size are as listed in that table; D and trimming were resolved from the DNA. The sample has about 200,000 clones, approximately 86% seen once. There are 11 residues in the CDR3. Germline V CDR1 and CDR2: DFQATT, SNEGSKA (reference sequence). V was cut by 3 bases and J by 7 bases, with 10 bases left in between. On this clone: Its antigen remains unidentified.

The study's findings and limits: Clonal expansion, a later analysis showed, was greater in HLA-associated TCR beta chains than in equally common others. A link between a missense DCLRE1C variant and TCR beta V- and J-gene trimming emerged from a later analysis. A reported reduction in N-insertions relative to the approximately 640-donor mean was seen in an Asian-associated ancestry cluster in a later analysis.

Sequences were obtained from PBMCs. The sequence derives from a woman aged 25 to 39 in good health and CMV-seronegative. The chain uses TRBV20-1 and TRBJ2-7; maybe TRBD1 (6 bases). DNA for the CDR3: TGCAGTGCTAGGCCAGGGGAAGAGCAGTACTTC. Its protein product is CSARPGEEQYF.